These 7 T cell receptor beta chains were sequenced from one sample in a study of shared clonotypes between healthy human individuals (dated by TCRdb to 2020 to 2021). Library generation was performed with the immunoSEQ multiplex PCR assay. The table was pulled from immuneACCESS by TCRdb, which kept in-frame rearrangements only. Such tables lose some clones; where checked, under half of the loss comes from unresolved V genes, and the rest has no known cause. The sample table lists hundreds of thousands of clones, 97% of them with a count of one. The ten largest clones capture 0.045% to 0.07% of the sample. The sample was naive CD4+ T cells sorted from blood. The cell subset or site label here, explained by the study, means: CD45RA+ positively selected. These receptors all stem from a woman aged 25 to 39 in good health.

In nucleotides, the CDR3 is TGTGCCAGCAGTTTGGACAGGGGTCTGACCACAGATACGCAGTATTTT. Amino acid sequence: CASSLDRGLTTDTQYF. V gene TRBV27 combines with J gene TRBJ2-3, with TRBD1 matching over 9 bases. The CDR3 consists of 16 residues. Germline CDR1 and CDR2: MNHEY and SMNVEV (reference sequence). With V trimmed by 3 bases and J by 2 bases, 6 bases remained unmatched.

The chain couples TRBV27 to TRBJ2-3; D is ambiguous. The ends were cut back, 3 bases at V and 1 base at J, with 14 bases in the middle. Germline V gene data show CDR1 as MNHEY and CDR2 as SMNVEV (reference sequence). The CDR3 contains 16 residues. CDR3 protein: CASSFLPTKRTDTQYF. The CDR3 coding sequence is TGTGCCAGCAGTTTCCTCCCCACCAAACGCACAGATACGCAGTATTTT.

The chain combines TRBV6-6 with TRBJ2-3; a weak D match, TRBD2 (7 bases). Trimming took off 7 bases at V and 5 bases at J, with 16 bases between the two ends. The CDR3 loop spans 14 amino acids. From germline, CDR1 is MNHNY and CDR2 SVGAGI (reference sequence). The DNA for the CDR3 is TGTGCCAGCACCCCGTCGGGGGGCAAAGATACGCAGTATTTT. Protein: CASTPSGGKDTQYF.

V and J are TRBV18 and TRBJ2-7; TRBD2 aligns across 7 bases. V lost 4 bases and J lost 2; bases outside the gene matches: 8. The CDR3 length is 15 residues. Germline V gives CDR1 KGHSH, CDR2 LQKENI. CDR3 loop: CASSLDLAATYEQYF. DNA for the CDR3: TGTGCCAGCTCACTCGACCTAGCGGCAACCTACGAGCAGTACTTC.

The rearrangement links TRBV6-1 to TRBJ1-5; D perhaps matches TRBD1 (5 bases). With 1 base removed from V and 2 bases from J, the gap between germline ends came to 9 bases. The CDR3 is made up of 15 amino acids. CDR1 is MNHNS, CDR2 SASEGT, per germline. The CDR3 loop is CASSEGVRGNQPQHF. The DNA for the CDR3 is TGTGCCAGCAGTGAAGGGGTCAGGGGCAATCAGCCCCAGCATTTT.

This sequence joins TRBV6-4 and TRBJ1-1, with D possibly matching TRBD1 (5 bases). Germline V gives CDR1 MRHNA, CDR2 SNTAGT. The CDR3 is 13 residues long. V was trimmed by 5 bases and J by 1 base, leaving 8 bases between them. The CDR3 sequence: CASSPDTNTEAFF. In nucleotides, the CDR3 is TGTGCCAGCAGTCCGGACACGAACACTGAAGCTTTCTTT.

V and J are TRBV5-1 and TRBJ1-1, with D uncertain. V lost 4 bases and J 3 bases, leaving 10 bases between the germline ends. The V gene's germline CDR1 is SGHRS and CDR2 YFSETQ. The CDR3 spans 13 residues. The CDR3, as DNA: TGCGCCAGCAGCCCTCGGGTGGACACTGAAGCTTTCTTT. The encoded protein is CASSPRVDTEAFF.